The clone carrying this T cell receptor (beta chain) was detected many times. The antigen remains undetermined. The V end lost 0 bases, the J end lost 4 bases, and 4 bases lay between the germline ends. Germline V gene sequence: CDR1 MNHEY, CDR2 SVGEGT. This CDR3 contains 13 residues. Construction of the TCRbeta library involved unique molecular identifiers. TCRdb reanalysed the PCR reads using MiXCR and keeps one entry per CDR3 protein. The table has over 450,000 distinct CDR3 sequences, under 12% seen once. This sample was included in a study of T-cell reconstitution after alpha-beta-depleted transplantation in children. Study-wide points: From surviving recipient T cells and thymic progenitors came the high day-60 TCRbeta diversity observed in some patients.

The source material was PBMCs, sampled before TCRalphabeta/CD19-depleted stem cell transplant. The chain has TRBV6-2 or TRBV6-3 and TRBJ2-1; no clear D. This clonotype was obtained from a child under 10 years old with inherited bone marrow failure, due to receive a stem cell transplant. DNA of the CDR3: TGTGCCAGCAGTTACTCCCTTTACAATGAGCAGTTCTTC. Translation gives CASSYSLYNEQFF.